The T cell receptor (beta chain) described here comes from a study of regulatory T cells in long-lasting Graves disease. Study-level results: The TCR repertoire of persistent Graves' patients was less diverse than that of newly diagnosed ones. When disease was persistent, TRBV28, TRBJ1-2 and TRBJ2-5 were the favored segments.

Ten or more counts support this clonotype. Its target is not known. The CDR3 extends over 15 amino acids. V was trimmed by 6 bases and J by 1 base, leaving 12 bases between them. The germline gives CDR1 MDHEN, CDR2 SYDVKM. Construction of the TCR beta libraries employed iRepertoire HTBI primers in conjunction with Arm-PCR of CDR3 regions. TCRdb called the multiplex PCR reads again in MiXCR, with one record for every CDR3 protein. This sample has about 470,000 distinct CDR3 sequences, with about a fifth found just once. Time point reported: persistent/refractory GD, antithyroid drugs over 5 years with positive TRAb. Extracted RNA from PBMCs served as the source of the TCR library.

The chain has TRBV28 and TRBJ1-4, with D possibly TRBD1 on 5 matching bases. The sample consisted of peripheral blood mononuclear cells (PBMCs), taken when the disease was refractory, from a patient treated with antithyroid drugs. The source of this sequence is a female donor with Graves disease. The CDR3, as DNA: TGTGCCAGCAGGAGCCCCGGGGGAACTAATGAAAAACTGTTTTTT. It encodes CASRSPGGTNEKLFF.